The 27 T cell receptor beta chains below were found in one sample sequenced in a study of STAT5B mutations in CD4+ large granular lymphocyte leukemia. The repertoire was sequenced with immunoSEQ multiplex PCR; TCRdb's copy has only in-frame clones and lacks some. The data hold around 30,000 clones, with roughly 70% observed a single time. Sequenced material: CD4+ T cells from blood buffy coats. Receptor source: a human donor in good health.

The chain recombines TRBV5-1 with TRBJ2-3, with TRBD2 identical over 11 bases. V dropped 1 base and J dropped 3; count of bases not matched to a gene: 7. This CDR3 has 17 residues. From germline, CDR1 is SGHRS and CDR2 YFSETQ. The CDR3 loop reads CASSLRLAGGTTDTQYF. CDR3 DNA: TGCGCCAGCAGCTTGAGGCTAGCGGGGGGTACAACAGATACGCAGTATTTT.

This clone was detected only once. The CDR3 spells CASRITDTQYF. The CDR3 nucleotides read TGTGCCAGCAGGATCACAGATACGCAGTATTTT. The rearrangement links TRBV7-2 to TRBJ2-3; D unclear. The length of the CDR3 is 11 residues. Looked up from germline, CDR1 is SGHTA and CDR2 is FQGNSA. Deletions cut 6 bases from V and 2 bases from J, with 3 bases between.

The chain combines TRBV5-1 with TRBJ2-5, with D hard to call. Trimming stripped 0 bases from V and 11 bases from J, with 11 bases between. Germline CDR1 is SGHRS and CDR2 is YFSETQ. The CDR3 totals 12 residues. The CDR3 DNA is TGCGCCAGCAGCTTGGACCCTGGTGCACAGTACTTC. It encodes CASSLDPGAQYF.

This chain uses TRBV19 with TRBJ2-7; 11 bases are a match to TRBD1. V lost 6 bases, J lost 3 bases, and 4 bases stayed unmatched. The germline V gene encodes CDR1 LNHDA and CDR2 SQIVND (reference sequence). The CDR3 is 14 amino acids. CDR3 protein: CASRGDRGSYEQYF. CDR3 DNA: TGTGCCAGTAGAGGGGACAGGGGGAGCTACGAGCAGTACTTC.

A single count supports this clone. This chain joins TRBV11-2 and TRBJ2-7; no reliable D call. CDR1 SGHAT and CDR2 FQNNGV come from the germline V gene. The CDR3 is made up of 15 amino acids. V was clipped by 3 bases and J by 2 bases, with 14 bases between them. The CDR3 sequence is CASSLYDPKTYEQYF. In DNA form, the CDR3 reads TGTGCCAGCAGCTTGTACGACCCAAAAACCTACGAGCAGTACTTC. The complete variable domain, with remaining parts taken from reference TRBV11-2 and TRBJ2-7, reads EAGVAQSPRYKIIEKRQSVAFWCNPISGHATLYWYQQILGQGPKLLIQFQNNGVVDDSQLPKDRFSAERLKGVDSTLKIQPAKLEDSAVYLCASSLYDPKTYEQYFGPGTRLTVT.

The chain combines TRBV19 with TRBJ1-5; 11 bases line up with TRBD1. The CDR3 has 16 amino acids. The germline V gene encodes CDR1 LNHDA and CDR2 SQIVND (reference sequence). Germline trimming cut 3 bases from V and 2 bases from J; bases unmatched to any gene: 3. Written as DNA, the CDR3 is TGTGCCAGTAGTATCGGGGACAGGGGGGGCAATCAGCCCCAGCATTTT. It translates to CASSIGDRGGNQPQHF.

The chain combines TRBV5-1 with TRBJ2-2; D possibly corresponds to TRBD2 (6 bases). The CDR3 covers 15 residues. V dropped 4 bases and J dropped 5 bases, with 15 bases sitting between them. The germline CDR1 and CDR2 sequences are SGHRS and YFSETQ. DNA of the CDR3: TGCGCCAGCAGCATGACAGCGGGCGGGACCGGGGAGCTGTTTTTT. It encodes CASSMTAGGTGELFF.

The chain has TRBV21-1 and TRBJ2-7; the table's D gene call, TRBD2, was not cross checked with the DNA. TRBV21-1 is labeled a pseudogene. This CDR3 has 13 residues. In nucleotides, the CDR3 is TGTGCCAGCAGCAAAGGCGGGGGCTACGAGCAGTACTTC. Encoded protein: CASSKGGGYEQYF.

The CDR3 DNA reads TGTGCCAGCTCACCACCGGGCCAGCAGTGGGGCTACACCTTC. Translating it yields CASSPPGQQWGYTF. The chain is built from TRBV18 and TRBJ1-2, with D unclear. V gave up 0 bases and J gave up 8 bases, with 13 bases separating them. Germline V gene sequence: CDR1 KGHSH, CDR2 LQKENI. This CDR3 has 14 amino acids.

In DNA form, the CDR3 reads TGTGCCAGCAGCTTCCGAGGGGACGGGGCGGACACTGAAGCTTTCTTT. Amino acid sequence: CASSFRGDGADTEAFF. The chain recombines TRBV5-6 with TRBJ1-1, with a weak D call TRBD1 (5 bases). The length of the CDR3 is 16 residues. CDR1 is SGHDT, CDR2 YYEEEE, per germline. With 2 bases removed from V and 3 bases from J, the gap between germline ends came to 17 bases. Based on the CDR3 plus reference TRBV5-6 and TRBJ1-1, the full variable domain is DAGVTQSPTHLIKTRGQQVTLRCSPKSGHDTVSWYQQALGQGPQFIFQYYEEEERQRGNFPDRFSGHQFPNYSSELNVNALLLGDSALYLCASSFRGDGADTEAFFGQGTRLTVV.

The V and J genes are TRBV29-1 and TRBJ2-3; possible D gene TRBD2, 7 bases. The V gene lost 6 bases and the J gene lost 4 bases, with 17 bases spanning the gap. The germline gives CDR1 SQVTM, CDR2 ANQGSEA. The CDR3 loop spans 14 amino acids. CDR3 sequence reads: CSVGGGFWADTQYF. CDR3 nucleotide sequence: TGCAGCGTGGGAGGGGGGTTCTGGGCAGATACGCAGTATTTT.

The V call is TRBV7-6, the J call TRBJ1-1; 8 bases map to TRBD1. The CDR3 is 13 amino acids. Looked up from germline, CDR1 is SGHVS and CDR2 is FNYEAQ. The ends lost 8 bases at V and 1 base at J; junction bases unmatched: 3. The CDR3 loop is CASVDRANTEAFF. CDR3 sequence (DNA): TGTGCCAGCGTGGACAGGGCGAACACTGAAGCTTTCTTT.

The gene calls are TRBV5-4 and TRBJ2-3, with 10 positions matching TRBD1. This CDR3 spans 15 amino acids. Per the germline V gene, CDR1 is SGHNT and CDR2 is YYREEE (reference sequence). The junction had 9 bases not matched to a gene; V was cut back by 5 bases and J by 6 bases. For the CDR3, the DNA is TGTGCCAGCAGTCTAGTAGGGACAGGGGAGGATACGCAGTATTTT. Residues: CASSLVGTGEDTQYF.

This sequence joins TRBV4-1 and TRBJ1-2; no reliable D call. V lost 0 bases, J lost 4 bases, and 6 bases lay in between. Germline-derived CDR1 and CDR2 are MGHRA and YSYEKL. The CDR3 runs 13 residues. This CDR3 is CASSQDELYGYTF. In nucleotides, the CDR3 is TGCGCCAGCAGCCAAGATGAACTCTATGGCTACACCTTC.

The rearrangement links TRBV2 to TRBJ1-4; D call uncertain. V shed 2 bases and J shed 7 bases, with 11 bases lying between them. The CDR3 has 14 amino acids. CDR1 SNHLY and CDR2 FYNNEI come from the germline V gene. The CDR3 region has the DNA TGTGCCAGCAGTGAATTAACGACGCGTGAAAAACTGTTTTTT. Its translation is CASSELTTREKLFF. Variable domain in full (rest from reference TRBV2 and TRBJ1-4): EPEVTQTPSHQVTQMGQEVILRCVPISNHLYFYWYRQILGQKVEFLVSFYNNEISEKSEIFDDQFSVERPDGSNFTLKIRSTKLEDSAMYFCASSELTTREKLFFGSGTQLSVL.

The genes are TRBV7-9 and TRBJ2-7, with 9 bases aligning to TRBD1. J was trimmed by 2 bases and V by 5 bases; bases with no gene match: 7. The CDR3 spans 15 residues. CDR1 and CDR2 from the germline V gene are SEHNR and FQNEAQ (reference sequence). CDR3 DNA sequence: TGTGCCAGCAGCCCTCGGACAGGGGCGGCCTACGAGCAGTACTTC. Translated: CASSPRTGAAYEQYF. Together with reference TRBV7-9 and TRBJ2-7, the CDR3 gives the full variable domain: DTGVSQNPRHKITKRGQNVTFRCDPISEHNRLYWYRQTLGQGPEFLTYFQNEAQLEKSRLLSDRFSAERPKGSFSTLEIQRTEQGDSAMYLCASSPRTGAAYEQYFGPGTRLTVT.

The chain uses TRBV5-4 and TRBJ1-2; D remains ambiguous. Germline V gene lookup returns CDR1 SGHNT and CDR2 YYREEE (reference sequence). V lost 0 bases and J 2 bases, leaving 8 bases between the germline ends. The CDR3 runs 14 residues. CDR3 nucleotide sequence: TGTGCCAGCAGCTTGGCCGGTATCAACTATGGCTACACCTTC. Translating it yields CASSLAGINYGYTF.

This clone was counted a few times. CDR3 loop: CASSRGAGELFF. As DNA, the CDR3 is TGCGCCAGCAGCCGGGGGGCCGGGGAGCTGTTTTTT. The chain is built from TRBV5-1 and TRBJ2-2; 7 bases agree with TRBD2. Germline V CDR1 and CDR2: SGHRS, YFSETQ. V trimming: 4 bases; J trimming: 6 bases; junction bases outside the gene matches: 0. The CDR3 is 12 residues long.

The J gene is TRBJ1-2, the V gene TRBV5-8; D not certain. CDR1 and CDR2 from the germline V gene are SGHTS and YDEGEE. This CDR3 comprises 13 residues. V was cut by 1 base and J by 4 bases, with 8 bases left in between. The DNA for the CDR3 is TGTGCCAGCAGCTTGAGGGAGGGCTATGGCTACACCTTC. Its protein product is CASSLREGYGYTF.

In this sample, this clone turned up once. The CDR3 protein is CASSQPPGQFTYEQYF. The CDR3 DNA is TGTGCCAGCAGCCAACCCCCGGGGCAGTTTACCTACGAGCAGTACTTC. The chain carries TRBV5-8 and TRBJ2-7; D possibly uses TRBD1 or TRBD2 (5 bases each). The CDR3 spans 16 residues. CDR1 is SGHTS, CDR2 YDEGEE, per germline. The V end lost 4 bases, the J end lost 2 bases, and 19 bases lay between the germline ends.

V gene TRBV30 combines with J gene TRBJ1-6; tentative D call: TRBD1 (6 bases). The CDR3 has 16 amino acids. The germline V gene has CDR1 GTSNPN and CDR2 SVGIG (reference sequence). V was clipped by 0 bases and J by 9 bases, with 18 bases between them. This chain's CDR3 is CAWSVGGGAWGSPLHF. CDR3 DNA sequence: TGTGCCTGGAGTGTGGGGGGGGGCGCCTGGGGTTCACCCCTCCACTTT.

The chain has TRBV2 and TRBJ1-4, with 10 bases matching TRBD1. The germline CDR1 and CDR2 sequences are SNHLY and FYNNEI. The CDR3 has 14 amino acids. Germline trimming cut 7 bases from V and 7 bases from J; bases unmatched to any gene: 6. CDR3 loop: CASNRDRGSEKLFF. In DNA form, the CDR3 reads TGTGCCAGCAATAGGGACAGGGGAAGTGAAAAACTGTTTTTT.

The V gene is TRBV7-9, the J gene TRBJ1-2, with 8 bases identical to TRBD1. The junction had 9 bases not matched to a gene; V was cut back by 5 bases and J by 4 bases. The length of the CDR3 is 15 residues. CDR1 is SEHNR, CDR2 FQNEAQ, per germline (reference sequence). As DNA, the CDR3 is TGTGCCAGCAGCCAACGGACAGGGATGGGCTATGGCTACACCTTC. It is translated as CASSQRTGMGYGYTF.

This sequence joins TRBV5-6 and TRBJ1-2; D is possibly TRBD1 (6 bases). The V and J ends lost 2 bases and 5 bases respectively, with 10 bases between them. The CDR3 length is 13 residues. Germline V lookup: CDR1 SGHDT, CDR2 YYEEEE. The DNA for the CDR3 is TGTGCCAGCAGCTTCAACAGGGTATATGGCTACACCTTC. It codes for CASSFNRVYGYTF.

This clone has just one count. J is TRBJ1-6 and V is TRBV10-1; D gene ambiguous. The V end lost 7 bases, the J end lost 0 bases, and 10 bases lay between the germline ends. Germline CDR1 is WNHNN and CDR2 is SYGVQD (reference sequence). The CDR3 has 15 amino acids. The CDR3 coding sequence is TGCGCCAGCATTAAGGTCAACTCCTATAATTCACCCCTCCACTTT. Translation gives CASIKVNSYNSPLHF.

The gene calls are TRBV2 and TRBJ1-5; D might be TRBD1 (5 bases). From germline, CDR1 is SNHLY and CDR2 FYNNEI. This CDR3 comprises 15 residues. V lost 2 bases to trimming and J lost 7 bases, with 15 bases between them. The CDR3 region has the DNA TGTGCCAGCAGTGAACAGGGAGCCGAGGGGCAGCCCCAGCATTTT. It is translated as CASSEQGAEGQPQHF.

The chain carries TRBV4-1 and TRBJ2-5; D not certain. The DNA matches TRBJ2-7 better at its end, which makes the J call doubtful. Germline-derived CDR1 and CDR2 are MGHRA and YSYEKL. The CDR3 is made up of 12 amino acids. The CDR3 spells CASSQGRYEQYF. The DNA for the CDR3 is TGCGCCAGCAGCCAAGGCAGGTACGAGCAGTACTTC.